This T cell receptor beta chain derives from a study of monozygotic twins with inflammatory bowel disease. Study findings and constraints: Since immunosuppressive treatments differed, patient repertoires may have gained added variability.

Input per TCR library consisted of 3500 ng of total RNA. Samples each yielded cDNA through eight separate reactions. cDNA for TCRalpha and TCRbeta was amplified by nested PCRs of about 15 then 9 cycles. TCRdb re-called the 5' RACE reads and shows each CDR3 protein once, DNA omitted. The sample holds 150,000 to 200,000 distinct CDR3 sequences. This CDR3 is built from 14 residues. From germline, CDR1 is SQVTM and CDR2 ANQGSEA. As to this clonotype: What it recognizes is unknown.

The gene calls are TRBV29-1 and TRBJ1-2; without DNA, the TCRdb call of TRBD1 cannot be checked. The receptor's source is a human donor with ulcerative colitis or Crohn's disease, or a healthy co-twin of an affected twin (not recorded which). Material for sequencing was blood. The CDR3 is CSVAGAQPNYGYTF. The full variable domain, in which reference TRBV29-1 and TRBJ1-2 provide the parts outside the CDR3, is SAVISQKPSRDICQRGTSLTIQCQVDSQVTMMFWYRQQPGQSLTLIATANQGSEATYESGFVIDKFPISRPNLTFSTLTVSNMSPEDSSIYLCSVAGAQPNYGYTFGSGTRLTVV.